This T cell receptor (beta chain) was recorded in a study of siplizumab effects on memory and regulatory T cells. Concerning this clone itself: Its antigen remains unidentified.

Study observations and caveats: With siplizumab, cumulative frequency of CD4+ memory-derived alloreactive sequences dropped significantly. No functional test confirmed suppression by proliferating siplizumab-culture Tregs. An assignable phenotype, naive or memory, was missing from roughly 78-96% of proliferating CD4+ or CD8+ clones.

Per sample, the assay covered 80,000 to 100,000 TCR templates. Sequencing was performed with immunoSEQ multiplex PCR; in TCRdb, only in-frame clones are kept and a portion is missing. The table includes roughly 62,000 clones, approximately 79% detected once. This clonotype was sampled from a human donor in good health. Sequencing was performed on memory CD4+ T cells sorted from blood.

The DNA for the CDR3 is TGTGCCAGCAGTCCCCTAGAGACCCAGTACTTC. This gives the protein CASSPLETQYF. The J gene is TRBJ2-5, the V gene TRBV7-9; D ambiguous. The germline V and J ends were trimmed by 6 bases and 4 bases, with 6 bases remaining between them. CDR3 size: 11 residues. In germline, CDR1 is SEHNR, CDR2 FQNEAQ (reference sequence).